This T cell receptor (beta chain) was sequenced in a study of OX40 agonist ivuxolimab in advanced cancers. Details on this clone: What it recognizes is unknown.

Some clones are missing from TCRdb's copy, which holds only in-frame ones; the method was immunoSEQ multiplex PCR. The table has more than 80,000 clones, 90% to 95% seen once; the top ten hold around 0.3%. Patients with a history of autoimmune disease or on systemic immunosuppression were excluded. Peripheral blood came from all dose cohorts at three timepoints. Study-wide results and caveats: CD4+ and CD8+ T cells in blood underwent clonal expansion by week 6 at 0.1 to 3.0 mg/kg. At 0.1-3.0 mg/kg, partial responders had clonal expansion among the lowest observed.

Sequencing used CD4+ or CD8+ T cells sorted from blood, obtained in a trial of the OX40 agonist ivuxolimab. The TCR comes from an adult with an advanced solid tumor such as melanoma, head and neck, liver or kidney cancer.

Written as DNA, the CDR3 is TGTGCCAGCAGGGCGGGACTCACCGGGGAGCTGTTTTTT. Translation gives CASRAGLTGELFF. The V and J genes are TRBV2 and TRBJ2-2; a weak D match, TRBD2 (6 bases). V was cut by 6 bases and J by 4 bases, with 9 bases left in between. Germline values: CDR1 SNHLY, CDR2 FYNNEI. The CDR3 runs to 13 residues.